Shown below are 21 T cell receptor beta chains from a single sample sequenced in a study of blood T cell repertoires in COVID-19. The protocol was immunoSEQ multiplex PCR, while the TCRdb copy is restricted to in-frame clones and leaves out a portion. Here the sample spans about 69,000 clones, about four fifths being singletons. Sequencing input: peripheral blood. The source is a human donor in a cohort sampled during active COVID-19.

CDR3 region: CASKGDRGWYQPQHF. The CDR3 bases are TGTGCCAGCAAGGGGGACAGGGGGTGGTATCAGCCCCAGCATTTT. The rearrangement joins TRBV6-5 to TRBJ1-5; the match to TRBD1 covers 11 bases. The V gene's germline CDR1 is MNHEY and CDR2 SVGAGI. V gave up 7 bases and J gave up 5 bases; unmatched junction bases: 7. The CDR3 is 15 amino acids.

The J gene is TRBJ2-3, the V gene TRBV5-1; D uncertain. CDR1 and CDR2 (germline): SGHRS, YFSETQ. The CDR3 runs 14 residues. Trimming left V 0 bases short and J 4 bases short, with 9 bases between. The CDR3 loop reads CASSLGAQADTQYF. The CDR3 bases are TGCGCCAGCAGCTTGGGGGCCCAAGCAGATACGCAGTATTTT. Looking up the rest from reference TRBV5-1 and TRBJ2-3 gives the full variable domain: KAGVTQTPRYLIKTRGQQVTLSCSPISGHRSVSWYQQTPGQGLQFLFEYFSETQRNKGNFPGRFSGRQFSNSRSEMNVSTLELGDSALYLCASSLGAQADTQYFGPGTRLTVL.

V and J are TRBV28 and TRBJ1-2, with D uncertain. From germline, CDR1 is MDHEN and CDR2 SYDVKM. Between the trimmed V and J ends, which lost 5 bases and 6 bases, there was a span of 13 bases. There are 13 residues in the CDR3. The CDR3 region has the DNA TGTGCCAGCAGTGCACGTCCCCGGGATGGCTACACCTTC. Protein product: CASSARPRDGYTF.

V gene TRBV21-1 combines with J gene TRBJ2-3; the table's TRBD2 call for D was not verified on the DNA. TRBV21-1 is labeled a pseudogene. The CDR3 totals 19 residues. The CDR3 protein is CASSKAPPTTGTSTDTQYF. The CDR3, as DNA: TGTGCCAGCAGCAAAGCTCCGCCTACGACCGGGACTAGCACAGATACGCAGTATTTT.

In DNA, the CDR3 is TGTGCCAGCAGCTTTCAGGACAGGGGCGATGGCTACACCTTC. Its protein product is CASSFQDRGDGYTF. This sequence joins TRBV7-9 and TRBJ1-2; TRBD1 matches at 9 bases. The CDR3 runs to 14 residues. J lost 6 bases, V lost 3 bases, and 5 bases had no gene match. Germline lookup yields CDR1 SEHNR and CDR2 FQNEAQ (reference sequence). The full variable domain, with the rest looked up from reference TRBV7-9 and TRBJ1-2, is DTGVSQNPRHKITKRGQNVTFRCDPISEHNRLYWYRQTLGQGPEFLTYFQNEAQLEKSRLLSDRFSAERPKGSFSTLEIQRTEQGDSAMYLCASSFQDRGDGYTFGSGTRLTVV.

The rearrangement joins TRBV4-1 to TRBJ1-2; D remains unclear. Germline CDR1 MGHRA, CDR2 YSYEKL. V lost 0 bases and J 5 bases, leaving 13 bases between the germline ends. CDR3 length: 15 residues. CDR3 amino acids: CASSQEVTSGYGYTF. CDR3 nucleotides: TGCGCCAGCAGCCAAGAAGTAACGAGCGGGTATGGCTACACCTTC.

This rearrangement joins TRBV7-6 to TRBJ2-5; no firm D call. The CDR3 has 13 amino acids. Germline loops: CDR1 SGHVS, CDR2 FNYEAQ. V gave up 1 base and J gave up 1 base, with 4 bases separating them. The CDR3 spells CASSLDGQETQYF. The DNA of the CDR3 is TGTGCCAGCAGCTTAGACGGCCAAGAGACCCAGTACTTC.

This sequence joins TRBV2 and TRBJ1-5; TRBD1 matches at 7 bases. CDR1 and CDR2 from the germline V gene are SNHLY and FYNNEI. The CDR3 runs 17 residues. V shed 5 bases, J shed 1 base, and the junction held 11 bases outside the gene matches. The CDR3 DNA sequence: TGTGCCAGCAGTTTTACCTCGGGACAGTGGAGCAATCAGCCCCAGCATTTT. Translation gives CASSFTSGQWSNQPQHF.

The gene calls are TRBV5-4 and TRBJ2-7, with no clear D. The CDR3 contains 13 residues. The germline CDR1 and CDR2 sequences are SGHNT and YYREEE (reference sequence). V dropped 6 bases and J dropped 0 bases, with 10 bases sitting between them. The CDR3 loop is CASTFPSSYEQYF. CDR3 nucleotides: TGTGCCAGCACCTTCCCGAGCTCCTACGAGCAGTACTTC.

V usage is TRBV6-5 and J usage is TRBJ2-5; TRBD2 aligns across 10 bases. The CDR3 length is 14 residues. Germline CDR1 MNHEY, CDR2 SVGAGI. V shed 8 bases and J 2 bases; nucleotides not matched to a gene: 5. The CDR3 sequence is CASSASGGQETQYF. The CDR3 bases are TGTGCCAGCTCGGCTAGCGGGGGACAAGAGACCCAGTACTTC.

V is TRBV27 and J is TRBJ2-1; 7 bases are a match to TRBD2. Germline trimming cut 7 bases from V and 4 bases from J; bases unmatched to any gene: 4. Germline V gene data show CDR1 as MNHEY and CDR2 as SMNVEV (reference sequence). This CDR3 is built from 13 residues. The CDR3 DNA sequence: TGTGCCAGCACTAGCGGAAATTACAATGAGCAGTTCTTC. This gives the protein CASTSGNYNEQFF.

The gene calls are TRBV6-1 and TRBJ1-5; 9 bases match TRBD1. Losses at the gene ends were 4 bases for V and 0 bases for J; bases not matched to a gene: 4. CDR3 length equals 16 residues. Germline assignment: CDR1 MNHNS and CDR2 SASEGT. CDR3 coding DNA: TGTGCCAGCAGTGCCGGGACAGGGAGTAGCAATCAGCCCCAGCATTTT. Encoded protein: CASSAGTGSSNQPQHF.

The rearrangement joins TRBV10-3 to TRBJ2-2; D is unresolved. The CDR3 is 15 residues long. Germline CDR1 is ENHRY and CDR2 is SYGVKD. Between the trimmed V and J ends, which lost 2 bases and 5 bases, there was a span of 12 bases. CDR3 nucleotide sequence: TGTGCCATCAGTGAGGGCGGATTAAGGACCGGGGAGCTGTTTTTT. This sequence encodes CAISEGGLRTGELFF.

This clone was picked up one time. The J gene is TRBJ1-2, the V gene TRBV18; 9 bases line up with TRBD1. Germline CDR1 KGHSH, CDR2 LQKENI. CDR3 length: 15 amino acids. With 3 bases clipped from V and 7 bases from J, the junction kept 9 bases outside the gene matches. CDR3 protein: CASSPPSGQGTGYTF. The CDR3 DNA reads TGTGCCAGCTCACCCCCAAGTGGACAGGGGACTGGCTACACCTTC.

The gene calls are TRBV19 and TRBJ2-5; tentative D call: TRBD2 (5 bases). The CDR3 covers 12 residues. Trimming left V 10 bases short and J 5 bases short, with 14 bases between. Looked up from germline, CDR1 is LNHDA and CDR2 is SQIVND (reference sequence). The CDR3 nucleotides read TGTGCCACCTCTAGCACCGGGGAGACCCAGTACTTC. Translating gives CATSSTGETQYF.

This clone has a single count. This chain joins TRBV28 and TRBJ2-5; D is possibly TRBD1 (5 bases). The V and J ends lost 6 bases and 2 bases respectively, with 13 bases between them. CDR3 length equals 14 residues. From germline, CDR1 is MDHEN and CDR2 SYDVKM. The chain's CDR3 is CASSQATAQETQYF. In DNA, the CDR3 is TGTGCCAGCAGCCAAGCGACAGCGCAAGAGACCCAGTACTTC.

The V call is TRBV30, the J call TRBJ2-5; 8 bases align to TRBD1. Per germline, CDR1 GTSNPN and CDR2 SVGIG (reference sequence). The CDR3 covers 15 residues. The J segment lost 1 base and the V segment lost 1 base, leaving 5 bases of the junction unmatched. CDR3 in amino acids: CAWSGRQGPQETQYF. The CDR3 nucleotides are TGTGCCTGGAGTGGCCGACAGGGGCCCCAAGAGACCCAGTACTTC.

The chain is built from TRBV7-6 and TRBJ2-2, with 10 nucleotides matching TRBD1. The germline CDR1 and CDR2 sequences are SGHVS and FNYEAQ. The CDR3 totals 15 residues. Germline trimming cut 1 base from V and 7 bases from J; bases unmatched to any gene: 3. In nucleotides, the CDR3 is TGTGCCAGCAGCTTAGGACAGGGGGCGATCGGGGAGCTGTTTTTT. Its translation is CASSLGQGAIGELFF.

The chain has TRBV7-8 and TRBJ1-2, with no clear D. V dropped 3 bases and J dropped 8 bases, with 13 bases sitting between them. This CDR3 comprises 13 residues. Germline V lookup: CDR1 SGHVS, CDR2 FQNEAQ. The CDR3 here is CASSLGGNGGYTF. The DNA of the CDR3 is TGTGCCAGCAGCTTGGGAGGGAATGGCGGCTACACCTTC.

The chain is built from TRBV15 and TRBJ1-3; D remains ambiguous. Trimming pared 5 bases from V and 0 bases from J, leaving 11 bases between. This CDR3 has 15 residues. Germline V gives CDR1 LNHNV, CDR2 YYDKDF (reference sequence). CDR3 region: CATSRTGDSGNTIYF. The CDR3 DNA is TGTGCCACCAGCCGGACCGGGGACTCTGGAAACACCATATATTTT.

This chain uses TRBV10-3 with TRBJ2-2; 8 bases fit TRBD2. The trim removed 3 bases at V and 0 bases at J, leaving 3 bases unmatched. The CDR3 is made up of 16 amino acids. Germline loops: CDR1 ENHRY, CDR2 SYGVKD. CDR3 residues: CAISDGSGTNTGELFF. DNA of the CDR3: TGTGCCATCAGTGATGGTAGCGGGACGAACACCGGGGAGCTGTTTTTT.